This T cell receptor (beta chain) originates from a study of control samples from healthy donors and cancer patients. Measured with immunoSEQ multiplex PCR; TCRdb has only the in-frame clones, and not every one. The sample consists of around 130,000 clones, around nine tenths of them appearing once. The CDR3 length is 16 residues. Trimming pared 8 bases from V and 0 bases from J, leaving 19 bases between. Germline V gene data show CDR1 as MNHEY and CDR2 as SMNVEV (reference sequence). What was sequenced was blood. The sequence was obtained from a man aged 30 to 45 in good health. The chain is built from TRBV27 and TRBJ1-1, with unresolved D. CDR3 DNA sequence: TGTGCCAGCTCAACCCCGAGGAGAGGCTTGAACACTGAAGCTTTCTTT. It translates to CASSTPRRGLNTEAFF.